This T cell receptor (beta chain) was recorded in a study of T cells after somatic rescue of genetic block. The assay was immunoSEQ multiplex PCR, and TCRdb's table has in-frame clones only and misses some. The top ten clones hold just under 3% of a sample with 68,000 or so clones, just under 95% of them seen once. In this sample, this clone turned up a few times. Trimming cost V 4 bases and J 7 bases, with 10 bases left between them. The CDR3 extends over 13 amino acids. Germline V CDR1 and CDR2: MNHNY, SVGAGI (reference sequence). Sequenced material: peripheral blood mononuclear cells (PBMCs). The rearrangement links TRBV6-6 to TRBJ1-4; possibly TRBD1 for D (5 bases). The clonotype comes from a middle-aged man. CDR3 protein: CASSFRVGEKLFF. The CDR3 DNA reads as TGTGCCAGCAGTTTCAGGGTGGGTGAAAAACTGTTTTTT.